This TCR beta chain was found in a study of blood T cell repertoires in COVID-19. Study as a whole: Donors in the United States, Italy and Spain gave samples during acute or convalescent COVID-19. Nucleic acid was either cDNA or gDNA, and it came from T cells, B-cell-depleted T cells, or PBMCs.

In the authors' workflow: It was from reference gene primer amplification that nucleated cell counts were estimated. Generated by immunoSEQ multiplex PCR, the TCRdb table keeps only in-frame clones and is missing some. For V, J and clone size, that table is used; D and trimming come from the DNA. The sample includes about half a million clones, 80% to 90% of them seen just once. As to this clone: The same CDR3 can be traced to other DNA sequences in this sample.

CDR1 and CDR2 from the germline V gene are LGHNA and YNFKEQ. V trimming: 4 bases; J trimming: 1 base; junction bases outside the gene matches: 1. The CDR3 is 14 residues long. The sample taken for sequencing was peripheral blood. The J gene is TRBJ2-7, the V gene TRBV4-2; 10 positions agree with TRBD2. This clonotype was obtained from a human donor in a cohort sampled during active COVID-19. CDR3 sequence: CASSPGLASYEQYF. The CDR3 DNA is TGTGCCAGCAGCCCGGGACTAGCGTCCTACGAGCAGTACTTC.